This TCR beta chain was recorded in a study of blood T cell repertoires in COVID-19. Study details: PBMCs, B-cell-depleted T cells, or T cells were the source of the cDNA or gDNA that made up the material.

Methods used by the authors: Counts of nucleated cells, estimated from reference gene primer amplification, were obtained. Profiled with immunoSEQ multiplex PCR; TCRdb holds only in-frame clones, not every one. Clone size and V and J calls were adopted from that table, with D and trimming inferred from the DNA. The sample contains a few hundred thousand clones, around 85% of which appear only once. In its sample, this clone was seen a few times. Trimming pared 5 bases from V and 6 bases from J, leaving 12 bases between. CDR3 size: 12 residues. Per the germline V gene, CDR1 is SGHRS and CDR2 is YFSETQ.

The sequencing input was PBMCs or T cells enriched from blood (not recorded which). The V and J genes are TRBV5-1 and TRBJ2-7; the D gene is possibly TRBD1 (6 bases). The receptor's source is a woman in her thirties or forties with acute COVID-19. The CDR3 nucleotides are TGCGCCAGCAGACTGACAGGATCCGAGCAGTACTTC. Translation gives CASRLTGSEQYF.